A selection of T cell receptor beta chains follows, all from one sample in a study of shared clonotypes between healthy human individuals. Only in-frame clones appear in the TCRdb table, and some are missing; sequencing was by immunoSEQ multiplex PCR. The sample lists some 530,000 clones, 81% occurring once. Input material: PBMCs. The receptors were gathered from a woman aged 40 to 50 in good health. Some clones in this sample may be carry-over from other donors' samples. Each CDR3 is given with its conserved first and last residue. D genes are given only for firm matches. Only part of the rows carry a size: once, few, many, or a class if the clone is expanded.

cdr3_length,v_call,d_call,clone_size,j_call,cdr3_aa,cdr3_nt
15,TRBV30,-,-,TRBJ2-1,CAWSQGRNGYNEQFF,TGTGCCTGGAGCCAGGGGCGTAACGGGTACAATGAGCAGTTCTTC
18,TRBV7-2,TRBD2,-,TRBJ2-5,CASSLGHLRRGTGETQYF,TGTGCCAGCAGCTTGGGGCACCTTAGGCGGGGGACGGGAGAGACCCAGTACTTC
15,TRBV28,-,-,TRBJ2-7,CASSPSGVASYEQYF,TGTGCCAGCAGTCCAAGCGGAGTGGCCTCCTACGAGCAGTACTTC
13,TRBV4-3,TRBD1,-,TRBJ1-5,CASSARQGQPQHF,TGCGCCAGCAGCGCCCGACAGGGACAGCCCCAGCATTTT
15,TRBV7-9,-,many,TRBJ2-3,CASSFQGLDTDTQYF,TGTGCCAGCAGCTTCCAAGGCCTGGACACAGATACGCAGTATTTT
14,TRBV5-4,-,-,TRBJ2-7,CASSLVQGGYEQYF,TGTGCCAGCAGCTTGGTACAGGGCGGGTACGAGCAGTACTTC
13,TRBV10-3,-,many,TRBJ2-7,CAISSPDSYEQYF,TGTGCCATCAGTTCGCCGGACAGCTACGAGCAGTACTTC
16,TRBV11-2,TRBD1,-,TRBJ2-2,CASSLGGTGETGELFF,TGTGCCAGCAGCTTAGGGGGGACAGGAGAGACCGGGGAGCTGTTTTTT
17,TRBV5-6,TRBD1,-,TRBJ1-3,CASSPTTGGHSGNTIYF,TGTGCCAGCAGCCCCACGACAGGGGGCCACTCTGGAAACACCATATATTTT
14,TRBV11-1,TRBD2,many,TRBJ2-1,CASSSWLAGAVQFF,TGTGCCAGCAGCTCCTGGCTAGCGGGAGCGGTGCAGTTCTTC
17,TRBV2,-,-,TRBJ2-3,CASSTQPELTSTDTQYF,TGTGCCAGCAGCACACAGCCCGAACTTACTAGCACAGATACGCAGTATTTT
17,TRBV7-2,-,-,TRBJ2-7,CASSRDRAVAGVDEQYF,TGTGCCAGCAGCCGGGACAGGGCGGTAGCGGGAGTCGACGAGCAGTACTTC
12,TRBV30,-,-,TRBJ1-1,CAWSLTNTEAFF,TGTGCCTGGAGTTTAACGAACACTGAAGCTTTCTTT
15,TRBV18,-,-,TRBJ2-3,CASSPGGVSTDTQYF,TGTGCCAGCTCACCTGGCGGGGTTAGCACAGATACGCAGTATTTT
12,TRBV11-2,TRBD2,-,TRBJ2-7,CASSLSGREQYF,TGTGCCAGCAGCTTGAGCGGGAGGGAGCAGTACTTC
15,TRBV30,-,-,TRBJ2-2,CAWSVQDRNTGELFF,TGTGCCTGGAGTGTACAGGACCGCAACACCGGGGAGCTGTTTTTT
15,TRBV5-1,-,-,TRBJ2-3,CASSSTGLATDTQYF,TGCGCCAGCAGCTCAACGGGACTTGCAACAGATACGCAGTATTTT
11,TRBV30,-,-,TRBJ2-1,CAWSVNNEQFF,TGTGCCTGGAGTGTAAACAATGAGCAGTTCTTC